One sample yielded the 11 T cell receptor beta chains listed below, sequenced in a study of blood T cell repertoires in COVID-19. Here immunoSEQ multiplex PCR was the method, and the copy in TCRdb shows in-frame clones only, minus some. The sample lists around 430,000 clones; approximately 88% were seen once. The sequencing input was peripheral blood. These receptor sequences come from a woman aged 45 to 65 with COVID-19, enrolled during active disease.

The chain has TRBV10-3 and TRBJ2-7; 10 nucleotides line up with TRBD1. The CDR3 consists of 14 residues. After removal of 5 bases from V and 4 bases from J, the junction contained 5 bases not matched to a gene. Germline-derived CDR1 and CDR2 are ENHRY and SYGVKD. CDR3 amino acids: CAISTTGGNYEQYF. The CDR3, as DNA: TGTGCCATCAGTACGACAGGGGGCAATTACGAGCAGTACTTC.

The chain recombines TRBV30 with TRBJ1-1, with D unresolved. The CDR3 has 17 residues. The germline gives CDR1 GTSNPN, CDR2 SVGIG (reference sequence). Deletions cut 0 bases from V and 1 base from J, with 18 bases between. The CDR3 region has the DNA TGTGCCTGGAGTGTATTGAGTCAGGCAGGAGGGAACACTGAAGCTTTCTTT. Protein: CAWSVLSQAGGNTEAFF.

This clone was seen just once. CDR3 nucleotides: TGTGCCAGTAGTACCTCGACTAACTTCTTTAGTCAGCCCCAGCATTTT. It specifies CASSTSTNFFSQPQHF. The chain combines TRBV19 with TRBJ1-5, with unresolved D. The ends were cut back, 4 bases at V and 6 bases at J, with 19 bases in the middle. This CDR3 is 16 amino acids long. The germline CDR1 and CDR2 sequences are LNHDA and SQIVND (reference sequence).

The chain carries TRBV11-3 and TRBJ2-1; D not certain. V was shortened by 2 bases and J by 1 base, with 18 bases between the two germline ends. Germline V lookup: CDR1 SGHNT, CDR2 YENEEA. The CDR3 length is 18 residues. CDR3 nucleotide sequence: TGTGCCAGCAGCTTATCTCCCCTCACCCCGCGGTCCTACAATGAGCAGTTCTTC. Translated: CASSLSPLTPRSYNEQFF.

The V and J genes are TRBV5-1 and TRBJ1-6, with 11 nucleotides matching TRBD1. The ends lost 3 bases at V and 7 bases at J; junction bases unmatched: 3. The length of the CDR3 is 15 residues. Germline lookup yields CDR1 SGHRS and CDR2 YFSETQ. The CDR3 DNA reads TGCGCCAGCAGCTCCTGGACAGGGGGCAATTCACCCCTCCACTTT. This gives the protein CASSSWTGGNSPLHF.

This clone was seen just once. The J gene is TRBJ1-2, the V gene TRBV9; the D is unclear. Germline CDR1 and CDR2: SGDLS and YYNGEE. Trimming removed 2 bases from V and 8 bases from J, with 4 bases in between. The CDR3 sequence is 10 residues long. The DNA of the CDR3 is TGTGCCAGCAGCGTGGGCGGCTACACCTTC. Translated: CASSVGGYTF. Variable domain in full (rest from reference TRBV9 and TRBJ1-2): DSGVTQTPKHLITATGQRVTLRCSPRSGDLSVYWYQQSLDQGLQFLIQYYNGEERAKGNILERFSAQQFPDLHSELNLSSLELGDSALYFCASSVGGYTFGSGTRLTVV.

The gene calls are TRBV19 and TRBJ2-3; 9 bases match TRBD2. This CDR3 is built from 16 residues. J gave up 1 base and V 3 bases, and 5 bases lay outside the gene matches. Germline CDR1 reads LNHDA; CDR2 reads SQIVND (reference sequence). For the CDR3, the DNA is TGTGCCAGTAGTATCCCAGCGGGGGGCCGCACAGATACGCAGTATTTT. It specifies CASSIPAGGRTDTQYF. The variable domain in full, completed from reference TRBV19 and TRBJ2-3, reads DGGITQSPKYLFRKEGQNVTLSCEQNLNHDAMYWYRQDPGQGLRLIYYSQIVNDFQKGDIAEGYSVSREKKESFPLTVTSAQKNPTAFYLCASSIPAGGRTDTQYFGPGTRLTVL.

The rearrangement joins TRBV6-5 to TRBJ2-3, with TRBD1 identical over 8 bases. Germline CDR1 reads MNHEY; CDR2 reads SVGAGI. V lost 5 bases and J lost 3; bases outside the gene matches: 7. The CDR3 spans 15 residues. For the CDR3, the DNA is TGTGCCAGCAGTCGGACAGGGATGTGGACAGATACGCAGTATTTT. This sequence encodes CASSRTGMWTDTQYF.

V usage is TRBV6-5 and J usage is TRBJ2-7; 9 nucleotides align to TRBD1. The CDR3 is 15 amino acids. J lost 3 bases, V lost 5 bases, and 8 bases had no gene match. Germline V CDR1 and CDR2: MNHEY, SVGAGI. CDR3 nucleotide sequence: TGTGCCAGCAGTCTAACCGGGACAGGGTTCTACGAGCAGTACTTC. Translation: CASSLTGTGFYEQYF.

The chain is built from TRBV19 and TRBJ1-6; TRBD1 matches 9 bases. Looked up from germline, CDR1 is LNHDA and CDR2 is SQIVND (reference sequence). V trimming: 7 bases; J trimming: 9 bases; junction bases outside the gene matches: 13. This CDR3 region has 16 residues. For the CDR3, the DNA is TGTGCCAGTACCCAAGGCCGGGACAGGGTAACTTCACCCCTCCACTTT. Its translation: CASTQGRDRVTSPLHF.

The rearrangement links TRBV5-1 to TRBJ2-3, with no clear D. Germline values: CDR1 SGHRS, CDR2 YFSETQ. The CDR3 contains 13 residues. The ends were cut back, 4 bases at V and 2 bases at J, with 8 bases in the middle. The CDR3 DNA is TGCGCCAGCAGCCTATCAAACACAGATACGCAGTATTTT. This sequence encodes CASSLSNTDTQYF.